The T cell receptor (beta chain) described here comes from a study of CD4+ T cells in melanoma. Overall study findings and caveats: CD8+ T cell, macrophage and B cell function reportedly correlated with neoantigen-specific CD4+ T cells.

This clone rates as large. What it binds is unknown. V was cut by 5 bases and J by 0 bases, with 10 bases left in between. CDR1 and CDR2 (germline): LNHDA, SQIVND (reference sequence). This CDR3 contains 14 residues. Libraries were prepared by immunoSEQ multiplex PCR; TCRdb keeps only in-frame clonotypes and omits some of them. The repertoire consists of under 7,000 clones, with just over 65% occurring once and the leading ten covering approximately 25%. The TCR comes from a human donor with melanoma. Sequenced material: cells from a culture (not recorded whether cultured in vitro). This chain links TRBV19 with TRBJ1-1, with D unresolved. The CDR3 DNA is TGTGCCAGTAGTCTCCCCGGGTTGAACACTGAAGCTTTCTTT. This translates into CASSLPGLNTEAFF.